This T cell receptor (beta chain) was captured by sequencing in a study of blood T cell repertoires in COVID-19. The CDR3 extends over 16 amino acids. Germline loops: CDR1 SGHTA, CDR2 FQGTGA. V lost 4 bases and J lost 0; bases outside the gene matches: 4. Sequencing used immunoSEQ multiplex PCR; TCRdb keeps in-frame clones, though not all of them. The profile covers 200,000 to 250,000 clones, with about 81% appearing a single time and 8% to 9% taken by the ten largest. The sequenced sample consisted of peripheral blood. This TCR derives from a woman older than 75 with COVID-19, enrolled during active disease. The rearrangement joins TRBV7-3 to TRBJ2-3; 10 nucleotides match TRBD1. Here the CDR3 DNA reads TGTGCCAGCAGCTCGGGACAGGGGACAAGCACAGATACGCAGTATTTT. It is translated as CASSSGQGTSTDTQYF.